This is a list of T cell receptor beta chains from one sample in a study of T cells in narcolepsy. The data were produced by immunoSEQ multiplex PCR, yet TCRdb's version contains in-frame clones alone and is incomplete. The sample holds some 30,000 clones; roughly 87% are singletons and the top ten take around 0.86%. The sequencing sample was made of CD45RA- memory CD4+ T cells from PBMCs. These receptors came from a human donor with narcolepsy. CDR3s include the opening cysteine and the closing phenylalanine or tryptophan. Each record gives: CDR3 protein, CDR3 DNA, J gene, clone size, V gene, D gene. A D gene is named only where the DNA matches it firmly. Part of the rows lack a size; the others show once, few, many or a class for expanded clones.

CAWRIYREEQYF	TGTGCCTGGAGAATATACCGGGAGGAGCAGTACTTC	TRBJ2-7	-	TRBV30	-
CASRTLAGYEQYF	TGTGCCAGCAGGACTCTAGCGGGATACGAGCAGTACTTC	TRBJ2-7	-	TRBV5-6	TRBD2
CASSYLDRDGDTQYF	TGTGCCAGTAGTTACCTGGACAGGGATGGGGATACGCAGTATTTT	TRBJ2-3	few	TRBV19	TRBD1
CASSLGSTYEQYF	TGTGCCAGCAGCTTAGGGAGCACCTACGAGCAGTACTTC	TRBJ2-7	-	TRBV7-2	-
CASRWDLNQPQHF	TGTGCCAGCAGATGGGACCTGAATCAGCCCCAGCATTTT	TRBJ1-5	-	TRBV7-2	-
CASSVSPSGSGGTQYF	TGTGCCAGCAGCGTATCCCCTAGCGGGAGCGGTGGGACCCAGTACTTC	TRBJ2-5	-	TRBV9	TRBD2
CASNRGLIRDTEAFF	TGTGCCAGTAACAGAGGGCTTATAAGGGACACTGAAGCTTTCTTT	TRBJ1-1	few	TRBV19	-
CASSLGGGRRQETQYF	TGTGCCAGCAGCTTAGGAGGTGGACGGAGACAAGAGACCCAGTACTTC	TRBJ2-5	-	TRBV7-8	-
CAWSVRPSNQPQHF	TGTGCCTGGAGTGTACGCCCCAGCAATCAGCCCCAGCATTTT	TRBJ1-5	-	TRBV30	-
CASSPMDRGVGFF	TGCGCCAGCAGCCCCATGGACAGGGGAGTTGGGTTCTTC	TRBJ2-1	-	TRBV5-1	TRBD1
CATNSGAGETQYF	TGTGCCACCAACTCGGGGGCCGGGGAGACCCAGTACTTC	TRBJ2-5	-	TRBV15	-
CASSNQETQYF	TGCGCCAGCAGCAACCAAGAGACCCAGTACTTC	TRBJ2-5	-	TRBV5-1	-
CASSPQGRDQPQHF	TGTGCCAGTAGTCCTCAGGGAAGGGATCAGCCCCAGCATTTT	TRBJ1-5	-	TRBV19	-
CASSLSPGDQQYF	TGTGCCAGCAGCCTCTCTCCGGGAGATCAGCAGTACTTC	TRBJ2-7	-	TRBV9	-
CASSVLSSGASSYNEQFF	TGTGCCAGCAGCGTATTATCAAGCGGGGCTAGTAGCTACAATGAGCAGTTCTTC	TRBJ2-1	-	TRBV9	TRBD2
CASSSSGTGELFF	TGTGCCAGCAGTTCCAGTGGAACCGGGGAGCTGTTTTTT	TRBJ2-2	-	TRBV7-3	-
CASSSLAGESDQYF	TGCGCCAGCAGCTCTTTAGCGGGGGAGAGCGACCAGTACTTC	TRBJ2-5	-	TRBV5-1	TRBD2
CASSQNRRGIYGYTF	TGTGCCAGCAGCCAAAACCGGAGAGGGATATATGGCTACACCTTC	TRBJ1-2	-	TRBV14	-
CASSETQGRNEQFF	TGTGCCAGCAGTGAAACACAGGGTCGAAATGAGCAGTTCTTC	TRBJ2-1	-	TRBV6-1	-
CASSDGDNSPLHF	TGTGCCAGCAGTGACGGAGATAATTCACCCCTCCACTTT	TRBJ1-6	few	TRBV6-5	-
CASSRGRVYTDTQYF	TGTGCCAGCAGCCGAGGGAGGGTGTACACAGATACGCAGTATTTT	TRBJ2-3	-	TRBV21-1	-
CASSQDLLGTGANVLTF	TGTGCCAGCAGCCAAGATCTATTGGGGACTGGGGCCAACGTCCTGACTTTC	TRBJ2-6	once	TRBV4-2	-
CASTIRGMMGYTF	TGTGCCAGCACAATCAGGGGGATGATGGGCTACACCTTC	TRBJ1-2	-	TRBV6-1	TRBD1
CASSQDLAGVSPLHF	TGTGCCAGCAGCCAAGATCTCGCAGGGGTTTCACCCCTCCACTTT	TRBJ1-6	-	TRBV5-4	-
CVRRWGEQINTEAFF	TGTGTCAGAAGATGGGGGGAACAGATCAACACTGAAGCTTTCTTT	TRBJ1-1	-	TRBV7-5	-
CASSTSGDTDTQYF	TGTGCCAGCTCTACTAGCGGCGACACAGATACGCAGTATTTT	TRBJ2-3	medium-sized	TRBV6-4	TRBD2
CASSKGTSGGPDTQYF	TGTGCCAGCAGCAAGGGGACTAGCGGGGGGCCAGATACGCAGTATTTT	TRBJ2-3	-	TRBV21-1	-
CASSPSRGELFF	TGTGCCAGCAGCCCCTCTAGGGGGGAGCTGTTTTTT	TRBJ2-2	-	TRBV7-7	-
CASSGTGGWGGRTEAFF	TGTGCCAGCTCCGGGACGGGCGGTTGGGGGGGGCGAACTGAAGCTTTCTTT	TRBJ1-1	-	TRBV28	-
CASSAPGQPINYGYTF	TGTGCCAGCAGCGCCCCGGGACAGCCTATTAACTATGGCTACACCTTC	TRBJ1-2	-	TRBV11-2	TRBD1
CASRTDFRQVQNTEAFF	TGTGCCAGCAGGACAGACTTTCGACAGGTCCAGAACACTGAAGCTTTCTTT	TRBJ1-1	-	TRBV6-4	-
CASSTQLAGGYNEQFF	TGTGCCAGTAGTACCCAACTAGCGGGGGGTTACAATGAGCAGTTCTTC	TRBJ2-1	-	TRBV19	TRBD2
CASSLSGTAPYEQYF	TGTGCCAGCAGTTTATCCGGGACCGCTCCCTACGAGCAGTACTTC	TRBJ2-7	-	TRBV28	-
CASSQTGVQNTEAFF	TGTGCCAGCAGCCAGACCGGGGTCCAGAACACTGAAGCTTTCTTT	TRBJ1-1	-	TRBV11-1	-
CASSSAIGQETQYF	TGTGCCAGCAGCTCCGCAATAGGGCAAGAGACCCAGTACTTC	TRBJ2-5	-	TRBV7-2	-
CASSLQENTEAFF	TGCGCCAGCAGCCTGCAAGAGAACACTGAAGCTTTCTTT	TRBJ1-1	-	TRBV5-1	-
CASSFIGTANTEAFF	TGTGCCAGCAGTTTCATCGGGACAGCGAACACTGAAGCTTTCTTT	TRBJ1-1	-	TRBV28	TRBD1
CASSAQTGLEGYTF	TGTGCCAGCAGCGCCCAGACAGGTCTTGAGGGCTACACCTTC	TRBJ1-2	-	TRBV6-1	-
CAITSPPLPQPLQF	TGTGCCATCACCTCACCGCCACTCCCTCAACCCCTTCAATTC	TRBJ2-7	-	TRBV10-3	-
CASSLPGGNTEAFF	TGTGCCAGCAGTTTGCCAGGGGGGAACACTGAAGCTTTCTTT	TRBJ1-1	once	TRBV28	TRBD1
CASSQGSGSGETQYF	TGTGCCAGCAGTCAAGGTAGCGGGAGTGGTGAGACCCAGTACTTC	TRBJ2-5	-	TRBV2	TRBD2
CASSESHIQSAQHF	TGCGCCAGCAGTGAGTCTCATATCCAATCAGCCCAGCATTTT	TRBJ1-5	-	TRBV10-2	-
CASSSRQGAGRSYEQYF	TGTGCCAGCAGCTCCCGACAGGGGGCTGGAAGAAGCTACGAGCAGTACTTC	TRBJ2-7	-	TRBV7-2	TRBD1
CASSSRESGYTF	TGTGCCAGCAGTTCCAGGGAGAGTGGCTACACCTTC	TRBJ1-2	-	TRBV6-6	-
CASSLMGGSYNEQFF	TGCGCCAGCAGCTTGATGGGGGGCTCCTACAATGAGCAGTTCTTC	TRBJ2-1	-	TRBV5-1	-
CASSDYPSPLHF	TGTGCCAGCAGTGATTATCCTTCACCCCTCCACTTT	TRBJ1-6	-	TRBV2	-